A selection of T cell receptor beta chains follows, all from one sample in a study of blood T cell repertoires in COVID-19. Sequencing used immunoSEQ multiplex PCR; TCRdb keeps in-frame clones, though not all of them. In the table there are some 25,000 clones, around 86% of which are singletons. The source material was peripheral blood. These receptors were taken from a man between 65 and 80 years old with acute or convalescent COVID-19. CDR3s include the opening cysteine and the closing phenylalanine or tryptophan. The D gene is left open where the match is weak. Clone size is not always given. Where it is, it says once, few, many or a class for expanded clones.

TRBD1	TRBJ1-1	TRBV10-3	few	CATRTGDGEAFF	TGTGCCACCCGAACAGGGGACGGTGAAGCTTTCTTT
TRBD2	TRBJ2-1	TRBV5-4	once	CASSLGGLAGEKEQFF	TGTGCCAGCAGCTTAGGGGGACTAGCGGGAGAGAAGGAGCAGTTCTTC
-	TRBJ2-6	TRBV12-5	-	CASGLDRRAVGANVLTF	TGTGCTAGTGGTTTGGACCGCCGAGCGGTTGGGGCCAACGTCCTGACTTTC
-	TRBJ2-7	TRBV5-1	-	CASSFLRGEQYF	TGCGCCAGCAGCTTTCTCAGAGGCGAGCAGTACTTC
-	TRBJ2-3	TRBV5-8	-	CASSLGSASSDTQYF	TGTGCCAGCAGCTTGGGGTCGGCTAGCTCTGATACGCAGTATTTT
TRBD1	TRBJ2-5	TRBV19	-	CASRDRGRGETQYF	TGTGCCAGTCGGGACAGGGGGCGCGGGGAGACCCAGTACTTC
TRBD1	TRBJ2-2	TRBV11-3	-	CASSLMTGWNTGELFF	TGTGCCAGCAGCTTAATGACAGGGTGGAACACCGGGGAGCTGTTTTTT
TRBD2	TRBJ2-3	TRBV5-4	-	CASSLRLAGGRTDTQYF	TGTGCCAGCAGCTTGCGGCTAGCGGGAGGGCGGACAGATACGCAGTATTTT
TRBD2	TRBJ2-1	TRBV9	-	CASSVEAGGTPYNEQFF	TGTGCCAGCAGCGTAGAAGCGGGAGGGACTCCGTACAATGAGCAGTTCTTC
TRBD2	TRBJ2-3	TRBV5-1	-	CASSLDGGGTTDTQYF	TGCGCCAGCAGCTTGGATGGCGGGGGGACCACAGATACGCAGTATTTT
-	TRBJ1-4	TRBV10-3	-	CAISESGRDEKLFF	TGTGCCATCAGTGAGAGCGGGCGTGATGAAAAACTGTTTTTT
TRBD1	TRBJ1-2	TRBV30	-	CAWSGDRGQSDGYTF	TGTGCCTGGAGTGGGGACAGGGGGCAATCTGATGGCTACACCTTC
TRBD2	TRBJ2-2	TRBV5-4	-	CASSLGSGRNTGELFF	TGTGCCAGCAGCTTGGGTAGCGGGAGAAACACCGGGGAGCTGTTTTTT
TRBD1	TRBJ2-3	TRBV7-9	-	CASSYGTGADTQYF	TGTGCCAGCAGCTACGGGACAGGGGCAGATACGCAGTATTTT
TRBD1	TRBJ1-1	TRBV6-1	-	CASRPTGAEAFF	TGTGCCAGCAGGCCGACAGGGGCTGAAGCTTTCTTT
TRBD1	TRBJ1-1	TRBV7-9	-	CASSLAGTGGAFF	TGTGCCAGCAGCTTAGCTGGGACAGGGGGAGCTTTCTTT
-	TRBJ2-5	TRBV12-5	-	CASGSEGSSQETQYF	TGTGCTAGTGGTTCTGAGGGATCCTCCCAAGAGACCCAGTACTTC
-	TRBJ1-1	TRBV6-5	-	CASKGLGGSEAFF	TGTGCCAGCAAGGGGCTGGGAGGATCCGAAGCTTTCTTT
-	TRBJ2-1	TRBV10-2	-	CASSGQLSSYNEQFF	TGCGCCAGCAGTGGACAGCTCAGCTCCTACAATGAGCAGTTCTTC
TRBD1	TRBJ2-7	TRBV9	few	CASSVGGTGAHEQYF	TGTGCCAGCAGCGTAGGGGGGACAGGGGCTCACGAGCAGTACTTC
TRBD2	TRBJ2-5	TRBV19	-	CASSQRTRQETQYF	TGTGCCAGTAGCCAACGGACTAGACAAGAGACCCAGTACTTC
-	TRBJ1-5	TRBV5-3	-	CARTPRAVPEPQHF	TGTGCCAGAACCCCACGAGCGGTTCCGGAACCCCAGCATTTT
TRBD2	TRBJ2-1	TRBV4-2	-	CASSQQLAGAVNEQFF	TGTGCCAGCAGCCAGCAACTAGCGGGGGCCGTGAATGAGCAGTTCTTC
TRBD1	TRBJ2-5	TRBV9	-	CASSLQGASPETQYF	TGTGCCAGCAGCTTACAGGGGGCGTCCCCAGAGACCCAGTACTTC
TRBD1	TRBJ1-1	TRBV7-8	-	CASSLVGQTMTEAFF	TGTGCCAGCAGCTTAGTGGGACAGACGATGACTGAAGCTTTCTTT
TRBD2	TRBJ2-7	TRBV5-5	-	CASSSESGTSGRRSYEQYF	TGTGCCAGCAGCTCCGAATCCGGGACTAGCGGGAGGAGGTCCTACGAGCAGTACTTC
TRBD1	TRBJ1-2	TRBV5-6	-	CASRKTGVNYGYTF	TGTGCCAGCAGAAAGACAGGGGTTAACTATGGCTACACCTTC
-	TRBJ1-2	TRBV6-4	-	CATGGGYTF	TGTGCCACCGGGGGAGGCTACACCTTC
-	TRBJ2-7	TRBV18	-	CASTDRDTSYEQYF	TGTGCCAGCACTGACCGGGACACCTCCTACGAGCAGTACTTC
TRBD2	TRBJ2-7	TRBV30	few	CAFRTSGSREQYF	TGTGCCTTCCGGACTAGCGGGAGTCGTGAGCAGTACTTC
TRBD2	TRBJ2-7	TRBV13	-	CASSLVNSGAYEQYF	TGTGCCAGCAGCTTAGTTAATAGCGGGGCCTACGAGCAGTACTTC
-	TRBJ2-7	TRBV12-3/TRBV12-4	-	CASSLDRGEQYF	TGTGCCAGCAGTCTTGACCGGGGGGAGCAGTACTTC
-	TRBJ1-1	TRBV29-1	once	CSVAQEGASAFF	TGCAGCGTTGCCCAGGAAGGGGCCTCGGCTTTCTTT
-	TRBJ2-1	TRBV20-1	-	CSARLVYEQFF	TGCAGTGCTCGACTAGTCTATGAGCAGTTCTTC
TRBD2	TRBJ2-1	TRBV6-5	few	CASSYSGTSGSGGQFF	TGTGCCAGCAGTTACTCCGGGACTAGCGGGAGTGGAGGGCAGTTCTTC
-	TRBJ1-5	TRBV3-1/TRBV3-2	-	CASSQGQIHQPQHF	TGTGCCAGCAGCCAAGGACAGATCCATCAGCCCCAGCATTTT
-	TRBJ2-7	TRBV7-9	-	CASSLEQGLSYEQYF	TGTGCCAGCAGCTTAGAGCAGGGGCTTTCCTACGAGCAGTACTTC
-	TRBJ2-4	TRBV15	-	CATSEQAKNIQYF	TGTGCCACCAGCGAACAGGCCAAAAACATTCAGTACTTC
-	TRBJ2-7	TRBV7-9	-	CASSGRGAEQYF	TGTGCCAGCAGCGGGAGGGGGGCCGAGCAGTACTTC
-	TRBJ2-7	TRBV6-2/TRBV6-3	-	CASSYRTESYEQYF	TGTGCCAGCAGTTACCGGACAGAGTCCTACGAGCAGTACTTC
-	TRBJ1-1	TRBV18	once	CASSPPTGNTEAFF	TGTGCCAGCTCACCACCGACAGGGAACACTGAAGCTTTCTTT
-	TRBJ2-2	TRBV3-1/TRBV3-2	-	CASSQSPGAGELFF	TGTGCCAGCAGCCAGAGCCCGGGGGCCGGGGAGCTGTTTTTT
TRBD1	TRBJ1-5	TRBV24-1	-	CATSDPGQGDQPQHF	TGTGCCACCAGTGACCCCGGACAGGGTGATCAGCCCCAGCATTTT
TRBD1	TRBJ2-3	TRBV27	few	CASSSTGIATDTQYF	TGTGCCAGCAGTTCGACAGGGATCGCCACAGATACGCAGTATTTT
TRBD1	TRBJ2-1	TRBV24-1	-	CATSDPGQGAANEQFF	TGTGCCACCAGTGACCCGGGACAGGGGGCCGCCAATGAGCAGTTCTTC
-	TRBJ1-4	TRBV6-5	-	CASSYTGQYNEKLFF	TGTGCCAGCAGTTACACAGGACAGTATAATGAAAAACTGTTTTTT